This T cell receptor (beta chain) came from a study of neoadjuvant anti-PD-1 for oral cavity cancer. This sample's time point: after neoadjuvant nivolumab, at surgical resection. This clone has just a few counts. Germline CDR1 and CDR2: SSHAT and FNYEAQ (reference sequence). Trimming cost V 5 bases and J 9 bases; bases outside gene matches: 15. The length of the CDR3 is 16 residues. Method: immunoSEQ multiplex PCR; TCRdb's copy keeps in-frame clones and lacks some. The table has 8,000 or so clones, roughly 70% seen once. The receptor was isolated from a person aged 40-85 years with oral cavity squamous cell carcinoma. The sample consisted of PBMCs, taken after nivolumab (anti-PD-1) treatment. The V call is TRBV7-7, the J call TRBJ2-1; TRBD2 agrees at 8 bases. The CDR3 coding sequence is TGTGCCAGCAGCCCCAGCGTCGGGGGGGGATTGGGTGAGCAGTTCTTC. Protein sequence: CASSPSVGGGLGEQFF.